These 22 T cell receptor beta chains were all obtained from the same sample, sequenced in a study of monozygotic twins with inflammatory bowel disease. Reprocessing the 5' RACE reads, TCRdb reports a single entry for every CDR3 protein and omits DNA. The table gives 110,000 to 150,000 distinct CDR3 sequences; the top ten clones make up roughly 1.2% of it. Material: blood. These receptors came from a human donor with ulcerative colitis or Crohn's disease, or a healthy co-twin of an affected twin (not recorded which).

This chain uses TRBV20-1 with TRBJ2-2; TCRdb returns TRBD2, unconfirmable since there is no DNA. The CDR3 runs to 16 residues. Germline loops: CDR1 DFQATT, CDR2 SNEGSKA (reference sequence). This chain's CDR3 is CSARGGREVTGGELFF.

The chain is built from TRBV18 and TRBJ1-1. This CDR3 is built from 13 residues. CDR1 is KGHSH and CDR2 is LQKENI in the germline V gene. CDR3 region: CASSPILNTEAFF. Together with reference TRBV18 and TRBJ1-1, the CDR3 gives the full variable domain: NAGVMQNPRHLVRRRGQEARLRCSPMKGHSHVYWYRQLPEEGLKFMVYLQKENIIDESGMPKERFSAEFPKEGPSILRIQQVVRGDSAAYFCASSPILNTEAFFGQGTRLTVV.

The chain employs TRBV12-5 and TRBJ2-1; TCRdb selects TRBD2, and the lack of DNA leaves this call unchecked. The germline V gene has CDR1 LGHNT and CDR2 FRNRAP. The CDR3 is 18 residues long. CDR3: CASGYGTSLISSYNEQFF. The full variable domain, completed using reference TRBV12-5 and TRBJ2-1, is DARVTQTPRHKVTEMGQEVTMRCQPILGHNTVFWYRQTMMQGLELLAYFRNRAPLDDSGMPKDRFSAEMPDATLATLKIQPSEPRDSAVYFCASGYGTSLISSYNEQFFGPGTRLTVL.

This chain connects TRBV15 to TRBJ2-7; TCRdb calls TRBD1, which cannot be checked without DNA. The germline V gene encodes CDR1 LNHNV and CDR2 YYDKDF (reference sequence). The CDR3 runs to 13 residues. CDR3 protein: CATSRGAGYEQYF.

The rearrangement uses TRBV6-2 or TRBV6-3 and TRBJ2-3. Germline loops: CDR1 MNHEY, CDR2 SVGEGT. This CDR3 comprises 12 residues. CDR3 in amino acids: CASREVRDTQYF.

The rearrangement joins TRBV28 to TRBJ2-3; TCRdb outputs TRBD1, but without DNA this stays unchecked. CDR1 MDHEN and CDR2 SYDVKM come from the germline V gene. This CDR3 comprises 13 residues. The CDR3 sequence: CASDPGGTDTQYF.

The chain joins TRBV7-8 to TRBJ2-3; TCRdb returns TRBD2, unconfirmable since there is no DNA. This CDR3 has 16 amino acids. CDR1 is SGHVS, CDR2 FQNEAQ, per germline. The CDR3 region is CASSSGLAGGSDTQYF.

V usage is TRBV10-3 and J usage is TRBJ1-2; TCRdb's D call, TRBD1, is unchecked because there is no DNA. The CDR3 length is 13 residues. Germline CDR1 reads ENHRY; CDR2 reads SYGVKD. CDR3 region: CAIRLGQGNGYTF.

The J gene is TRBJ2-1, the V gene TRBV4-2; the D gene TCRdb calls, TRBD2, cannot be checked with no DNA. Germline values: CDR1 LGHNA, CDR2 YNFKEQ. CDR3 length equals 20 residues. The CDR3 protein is CASSLRIVGGTGTSNYEQFF.

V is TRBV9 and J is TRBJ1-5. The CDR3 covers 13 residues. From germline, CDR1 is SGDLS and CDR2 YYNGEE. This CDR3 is CASSVGIDQPQHF.

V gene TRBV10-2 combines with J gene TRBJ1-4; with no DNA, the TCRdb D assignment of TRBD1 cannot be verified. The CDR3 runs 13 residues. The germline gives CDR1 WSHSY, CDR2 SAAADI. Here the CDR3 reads CASTIRAEEKLFF.

The CDR3 is CASSPRQGYEQYF. The chain uses TRBV18 and TRBJ2-7; checking the TCRdb D call of TRBD1 is not possible without DNA. Germline assignment: CDR1 KGHSH and CDR2 LQKENI. The CDR3 consists of 13 residues. Complete variable domain (other parts from reference TRBV18 and TRBJ2-7): NAGVMQNPRHLVRRRGQEARLRCSPMKGHSHVYWYRQLPEEGLKFMVYLQKENIIDESGMPKERFSAEFPKEGPSILRIQQVVRGDSAAYFCASSPRQGYEQYFGPGTRLTVT.

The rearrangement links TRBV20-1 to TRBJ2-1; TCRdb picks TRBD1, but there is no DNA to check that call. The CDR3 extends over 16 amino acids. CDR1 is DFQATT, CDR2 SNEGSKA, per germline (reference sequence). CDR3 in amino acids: CSARGAPDRPYNEQFF.

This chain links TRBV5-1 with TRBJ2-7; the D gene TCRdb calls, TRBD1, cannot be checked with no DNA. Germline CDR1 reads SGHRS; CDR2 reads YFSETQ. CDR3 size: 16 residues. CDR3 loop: CASSPLQGPPSYEQYF.

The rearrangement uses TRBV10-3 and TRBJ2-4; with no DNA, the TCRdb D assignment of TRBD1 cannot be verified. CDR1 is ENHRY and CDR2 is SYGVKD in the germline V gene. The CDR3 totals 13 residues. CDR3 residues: CAISESQGWIQYF.

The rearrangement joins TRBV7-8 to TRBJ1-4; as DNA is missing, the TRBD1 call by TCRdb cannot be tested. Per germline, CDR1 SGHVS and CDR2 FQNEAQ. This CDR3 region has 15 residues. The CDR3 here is CASSLASRRFEKLFF.

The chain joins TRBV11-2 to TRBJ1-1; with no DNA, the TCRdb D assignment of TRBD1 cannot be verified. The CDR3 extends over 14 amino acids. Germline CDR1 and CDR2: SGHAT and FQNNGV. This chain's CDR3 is CASRDRGRNTEAFF.

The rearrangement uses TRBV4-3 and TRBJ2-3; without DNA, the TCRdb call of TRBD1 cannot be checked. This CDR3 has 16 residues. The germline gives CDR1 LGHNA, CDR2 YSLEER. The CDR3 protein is CASSHLTGASTDTQYF.

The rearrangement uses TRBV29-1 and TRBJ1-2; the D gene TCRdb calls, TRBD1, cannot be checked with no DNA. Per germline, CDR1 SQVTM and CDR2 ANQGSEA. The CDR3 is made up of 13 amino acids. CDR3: CSVEILGTGGYTF. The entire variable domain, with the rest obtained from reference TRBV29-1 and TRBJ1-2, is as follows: SAVISQKPSRDICQRGTSLTIQCQVDSQVTMMFWYRQQPGQSLTLIATANQGSEATYESGFVIDKFPISRPNLTFSTLTVSNMSPEDSSIYLCSVEILGTGGYTFGSGTRLTVV.

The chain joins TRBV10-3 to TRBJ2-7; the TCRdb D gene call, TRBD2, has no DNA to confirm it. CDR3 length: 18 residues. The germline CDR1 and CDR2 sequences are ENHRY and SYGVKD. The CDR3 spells CAISEGLAERLSPYEQYF.

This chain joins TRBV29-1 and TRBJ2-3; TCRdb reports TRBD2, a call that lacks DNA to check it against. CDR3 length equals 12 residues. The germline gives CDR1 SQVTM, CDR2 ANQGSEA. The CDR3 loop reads CSVVEGTDTQYF.

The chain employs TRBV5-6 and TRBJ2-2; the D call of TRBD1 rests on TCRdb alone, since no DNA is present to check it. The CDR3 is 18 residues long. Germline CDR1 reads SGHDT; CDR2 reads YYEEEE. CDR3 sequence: CASSVGVGDRVSIGELFF.